This T cell receptor beta chain was recovered during a study of radiotherapy plus CTLA-4 blockade in lung cancer. After removal of 4 bases from V and 2 bases from J, the junction contained 7 bases not matched to a gene. The length of the CDR3 is 16 residues. Germline V gives CDR1 LGHNA, CDR2 YSLEER. Worth noting for this clone: The antigen is unknown.

TCRdb's copy holds only in-frame clones and misses some; the assay was immunoSEQ multiplex PCR. This sample carries 77,000 or so clones, roughly 80% of them seen once, and the ten largest clones take approximately 10%. Findings and limits, study-wide: Among blood TCR repertoires after radiotherapy plus ipilimumab, tumor-derived clones expanded.

This chain uses TRBV4-3 with TRBJ2-7; 11 nucleotides agree with TRBD2. This specimen consisted of peripheral blood, obtained from a patient treated with radiotherapy plus ipilimumab. The TCR originated in a human donor with non-small cell lung cancer whose response to radiotherapy plus ipilimumab could not be evaluated. CDR3 sequence (DNA): TGCGCCAGCAGCCGTACTAGCGGGGGACAACCCTACGAGCAGTACTTC. It encodes CASSRTSGGQPYEQYF.